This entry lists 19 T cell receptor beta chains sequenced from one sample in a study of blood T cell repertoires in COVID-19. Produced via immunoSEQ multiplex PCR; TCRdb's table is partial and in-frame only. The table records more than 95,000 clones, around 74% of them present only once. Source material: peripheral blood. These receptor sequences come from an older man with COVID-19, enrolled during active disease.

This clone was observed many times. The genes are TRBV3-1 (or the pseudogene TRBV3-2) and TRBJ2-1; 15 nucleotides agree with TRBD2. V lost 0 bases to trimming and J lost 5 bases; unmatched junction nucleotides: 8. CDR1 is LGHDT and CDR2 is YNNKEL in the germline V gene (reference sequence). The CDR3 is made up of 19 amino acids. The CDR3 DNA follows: TGTGCCAGCAGCCAAGAGTGGGGACTAGCGGGAGGCGCAAACAATGAGCAGTTCTTC. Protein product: CASSQEWGLAGGANNEQFF.

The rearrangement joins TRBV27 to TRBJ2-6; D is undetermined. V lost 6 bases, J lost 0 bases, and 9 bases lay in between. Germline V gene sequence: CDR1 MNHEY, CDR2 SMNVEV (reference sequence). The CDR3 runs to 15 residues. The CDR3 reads CASRERYSGANVLTF. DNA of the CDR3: TGTGCCAGCAGAGAGAGGTACTCTGGGGCCAACGTCCTGACTTTC.

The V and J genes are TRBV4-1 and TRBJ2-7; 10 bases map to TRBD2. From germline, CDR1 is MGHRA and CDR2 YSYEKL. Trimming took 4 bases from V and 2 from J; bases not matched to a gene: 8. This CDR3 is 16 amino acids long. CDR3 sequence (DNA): TGCGCCAGCAGCCCCGCCCGGGGGACTAGCGCCTACGAGCAGTACTTC. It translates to CASSPARGTSAYEQYF.

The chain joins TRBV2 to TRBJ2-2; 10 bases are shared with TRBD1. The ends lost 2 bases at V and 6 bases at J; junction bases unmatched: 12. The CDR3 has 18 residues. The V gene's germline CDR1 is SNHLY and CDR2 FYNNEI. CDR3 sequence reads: CASSERALTGGAAGELFF. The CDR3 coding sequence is TGTGCCAGCAGTGAAAGGGCCTTGACAGGGGGCGCGGCCGGGGAGCTGTTTTTT.

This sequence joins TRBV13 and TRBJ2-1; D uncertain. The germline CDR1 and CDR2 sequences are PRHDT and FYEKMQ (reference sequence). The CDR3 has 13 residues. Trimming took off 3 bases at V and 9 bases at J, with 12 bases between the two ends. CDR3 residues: CASSFPRLGEQFF. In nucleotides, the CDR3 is TGTGCCAGCAGCTTTCCCCGACTGGGTGAGCAGTTCTTC.

CDR3 nucleotides: TGTGCCAGCAGTCCGGGGGACAGGGGCACAGATACGCAGTATTTT. The encoded protein is CASSPGDRGTDTQYF. This chain joins TRBV28 and TRBJ2-3, with 9 bases fitting TRBD1. CDR1 and CDR2 (germline): MDHEN, SYDVKM. V lost 5 bases to trimming and J lost 1 base; unmatched junction nucleotides: 4. The CDR3 is 15 amino acids.

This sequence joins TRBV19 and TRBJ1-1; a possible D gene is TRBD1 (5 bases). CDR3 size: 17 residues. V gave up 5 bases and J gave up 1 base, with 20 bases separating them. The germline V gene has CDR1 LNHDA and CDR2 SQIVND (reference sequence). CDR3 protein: CASSLRGGGSWNTEAFF. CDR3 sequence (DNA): TGTGCCAGTAGTCTCCGAGGCGGGGGGAGTTGGAACACTGAAGCTTTCTTT.

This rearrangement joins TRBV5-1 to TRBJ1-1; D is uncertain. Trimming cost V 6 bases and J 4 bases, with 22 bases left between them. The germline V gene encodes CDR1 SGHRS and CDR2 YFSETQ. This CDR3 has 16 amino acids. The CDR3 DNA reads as TGCGCCAGCAAACCGAGATCCGCGGGAGGGATCACTGAAGCTTTCTTT. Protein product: CASKPRSAGGITEAFF.

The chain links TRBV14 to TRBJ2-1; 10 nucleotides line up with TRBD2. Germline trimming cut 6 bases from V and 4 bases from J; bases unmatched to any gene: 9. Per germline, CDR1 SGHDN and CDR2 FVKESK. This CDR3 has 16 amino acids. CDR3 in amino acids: CASRKGTSGKYNEQFF. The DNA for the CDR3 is TGTGCCAGCAGAAAAGGAACTAGCGGGAAATACAATGAGCAGTTCTTC. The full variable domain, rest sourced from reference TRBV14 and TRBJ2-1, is EAGVTQFPSHSVIEKGQTVTLRCDPISGHDNLYWYRRVMGKEIKFLLHFVKESKQDESGMPNNRFLAERTGGTYSTLKVQPAELEDSGVYFCASRKGTSGKYNEQFFGPGTRLTVL.

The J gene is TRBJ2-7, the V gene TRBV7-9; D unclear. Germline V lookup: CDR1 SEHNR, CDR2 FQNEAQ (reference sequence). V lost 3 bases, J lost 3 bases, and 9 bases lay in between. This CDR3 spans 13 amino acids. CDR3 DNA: TGTGCCAGCAGCTTTGGCGGCATCTACGAGCAGTACTTC. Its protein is CASSFGGIYEQYF. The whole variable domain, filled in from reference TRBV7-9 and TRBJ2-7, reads DTGVSQNPRHKITKRGQNVTFRCDPISEHNRLYWYRQTLGQGPEFLTYFQNEAQLEKSRLLSDRFSAERPKGSFSTLEIQRTEQGDSAMYLCASSFGGIYEQYFGPGTRLTVT.

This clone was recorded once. The DNA for the CDR3 is TGTGCCAGCAGCGCTCCACGACAGTTGGGTTCCTCCTACGAGCAGTACTTC. Its translation: CASSAPRQLGSSYEQYF. The chain uses TRBV7-8 and TRBJ2-7; tentative D call: TRBD1 (5 bases). Trimming cost V 5 bases and J 0 bases, with 20 bases left between them. CDR3 size: 17 residues. Germline V gene sequence: CDR1 SGHVS, CDR2 FQNEAQ.

Written as DNA, the CDR3 is TGTGCCAGCTCACAGGGACAGCTCTCTGGAAACACCATATATTTT. It translates to CASSQGQLSGNTIYF. The V call is TRBV18, the J call TRBJ1-3; 7 bases match TRBD1. Germline CDR1 reads KGHSH; CDR2 reads LQKENI. This CDR3 is built from 15 residues. The J segment lost 0 bases and the V segment lost 4 bases, leaving 3 bases of the junction unmatched.

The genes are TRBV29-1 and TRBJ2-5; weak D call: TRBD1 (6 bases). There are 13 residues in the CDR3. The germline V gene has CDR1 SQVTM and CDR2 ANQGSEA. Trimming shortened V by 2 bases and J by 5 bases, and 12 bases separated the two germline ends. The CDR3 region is CSVESRGGETQYF. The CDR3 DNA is TGCAGCGTTGAAAGCAGGGGTGGGGAGACCCAGTACTTC.

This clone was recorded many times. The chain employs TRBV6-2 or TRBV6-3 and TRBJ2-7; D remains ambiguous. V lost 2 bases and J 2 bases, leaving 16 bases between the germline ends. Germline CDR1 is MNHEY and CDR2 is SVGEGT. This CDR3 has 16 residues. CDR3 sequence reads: CASSYRVGDVTYEQYF. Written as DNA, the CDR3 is TGTGCCAGCAGTTACCGTGTCGGAGACGTTACCTACGAGCAGTACTTC.

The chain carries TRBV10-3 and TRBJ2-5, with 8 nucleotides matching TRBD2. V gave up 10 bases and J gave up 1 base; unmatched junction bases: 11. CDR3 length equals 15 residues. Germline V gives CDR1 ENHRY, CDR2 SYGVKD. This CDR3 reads CATGGGLAPQETQYF. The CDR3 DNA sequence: TGTGCCACCGGGGGGGGCCTAGCGCCCCAAGAGACCCAGTACTTC.

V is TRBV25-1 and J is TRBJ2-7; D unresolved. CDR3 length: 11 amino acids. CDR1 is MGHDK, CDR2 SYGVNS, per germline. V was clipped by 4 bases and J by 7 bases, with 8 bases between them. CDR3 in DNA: TGTGCCAGCAGTGCCTATGATGAGCAGTACTTC. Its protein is CASSAYDEQYF.

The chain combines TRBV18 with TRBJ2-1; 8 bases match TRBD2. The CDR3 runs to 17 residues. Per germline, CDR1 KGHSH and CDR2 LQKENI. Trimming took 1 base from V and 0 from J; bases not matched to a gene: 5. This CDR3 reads CASSPLTSGSSYNEQFF. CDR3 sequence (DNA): TGTGCCAGCTCACCACTTACCAGCGGGAGCTCCTACAATGAGCAGTTCTTC. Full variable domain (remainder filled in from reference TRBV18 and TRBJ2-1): NAGVMQNPRHLVRRRGQEARLRCSPMKGHSHVYWYRQLPEEGLKFMVYLQKENIIDESGMPKERFSAEFPKEGPSILRIQQVVRGDSAAYFCASSPLTSGSSYNEQFFGPGTRLTVL.

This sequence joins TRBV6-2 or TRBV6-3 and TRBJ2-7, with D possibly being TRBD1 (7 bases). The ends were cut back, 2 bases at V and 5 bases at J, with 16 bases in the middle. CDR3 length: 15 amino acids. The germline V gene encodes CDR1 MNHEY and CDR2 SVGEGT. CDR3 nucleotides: TGTGCCAGCAGTTACGGGGGGACAGTCTTGCACGAGCAGTACTTC. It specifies CASSYGGTVLHEQYF.

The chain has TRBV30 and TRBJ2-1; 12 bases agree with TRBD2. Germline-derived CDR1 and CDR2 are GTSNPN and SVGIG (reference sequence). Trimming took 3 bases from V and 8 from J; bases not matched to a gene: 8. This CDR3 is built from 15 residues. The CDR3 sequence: CAWRAGTSGFDEQFF. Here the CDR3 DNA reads TGTGCCTGGAGGGCAGGGACTAGCGGGTTCGATGAGCAGTTCTTC.